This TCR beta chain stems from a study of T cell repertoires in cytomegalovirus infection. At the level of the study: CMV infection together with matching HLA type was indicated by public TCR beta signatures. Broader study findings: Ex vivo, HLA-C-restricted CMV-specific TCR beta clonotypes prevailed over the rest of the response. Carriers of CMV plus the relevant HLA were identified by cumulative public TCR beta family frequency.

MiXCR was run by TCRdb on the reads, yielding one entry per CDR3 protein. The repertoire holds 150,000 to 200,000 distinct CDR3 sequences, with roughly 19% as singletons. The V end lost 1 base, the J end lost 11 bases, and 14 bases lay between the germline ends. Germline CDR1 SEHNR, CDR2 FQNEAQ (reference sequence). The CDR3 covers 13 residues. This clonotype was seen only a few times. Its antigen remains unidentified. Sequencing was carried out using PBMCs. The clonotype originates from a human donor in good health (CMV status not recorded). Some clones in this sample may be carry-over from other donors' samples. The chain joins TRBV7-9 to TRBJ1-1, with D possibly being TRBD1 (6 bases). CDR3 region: CASSLEPTGLAFF. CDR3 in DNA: TGTGCCAGCAGCTTAGAGCCTACAGGGTTGGCTTTCTTT.